The clone carrying this TCR beta chain has a handful of counts. As yet, its antigen is unknown. Trimming cost V 5 bases and J 4 bases; bases outside gene matches: 8. CDR3 size: 15 residues. From germline, CDR1 is MNHEY and CDR2 SMNVEV (reference sequence). TCRdb processed the reads anew with MiXCR; each CDR3 protein has one entry. The repertoire consists of 480,000 or so distinct CDR3 sequences, with over 9% occurring once and the leading ten covering 10%. This record comes from a study of T cell repertoires in cytomegalovirus infection. In the study overall: TCR beta signatures that were public indicated CMV infection and matching HLA type.

Broader study findings: HLA-C-restricted CMV-specific TCR beta clonotypes prevailed in the ex vivo response. Summed frequency of shared TCR beta families picked out CMV carriers who also had the relevant HLA.

The chain recombines TRBV27 with TRBJ1-2, with 9 bases that match TRBD1. The material sequenced was PBMCs. This TCR derives from a human donor in good health (CMV status not recorded). Some clones in this sample may be carry-over from other donors' samples. The DNA of the CDR3 is TGTGCCAGCAGTCGCCCGGGACAGGGAGTCTATGGCTACACCTTC. Translating gives CASSRPGQGVYGYTF.